A selection of T cell receptor beta chains follows, all from one sample in a study of technical replicates of blood from four donors. Sequencing used immunoSEQ multiplex PCR; TCRdb keeps in-frame clones, though not all of them. The sample lists 50,000 or so clones; 80% to 95% were seen once. The sample consisted of PBMCs. Source of these receptors: a human donor in good health. Some clones in this sample may be carry-over from other donors' samples. CDR3s include the opening cysteine and the closing phenylalanine or tryptophan. The D gene is left open where the match is weak. The size field is filled for only some rows; it gives once, few, many or a size class.

>TRBV7-8|once|TRBJ1-4|-
CASSHGVRNYNEKLFF
TGTGCCAGCAGCCACGGAGTGAGGAACTATAATGAAAAACTGTTTTTT
>TRBV10-3|-|TRBJ2-7|TRBD1
CAISESIFGQGVEQYF
TGTGCCATCAGTGAGTCAATTTTCGGACAGGGGGTCGAGCAGTACTTC
>TRBV30|once|TRBJ1-3|-
CAWSPRRVTIYF
TGTGCCTGGAGTCCGCGGAGGGTAACCATATATTTT
>TRBV6-8|-|TRBJ2-1|TRBD2
CASSKSAGDGYEQFF
TGTGCCAGCAGCAAGTCAGCGGGGGACGGGTATGAGCAGTTCTTC
>TRBV7-9|-|TRBJ2-7|TRBD1
CASGEGTGGTEQYF
TGTGCCAGCGGAGAGGGGACAGGGGGCACCGAGCAGTACTTC
>TRBV6-5|-|TRBJ1-5|TRBD1
CASSRDRANQPQHF
TGTGCCAGCAGTCGGGACAGGGCCAATCAGCCCCAGCATTTT
>TRBV7-2|-|TRBJ1-2|TRBD1
CASSAHTGTANYGYTF
TGTGCCAGCAGCGCACATACCGGGACAGCTAACTATGGCTACACCTTC
>TRBV19|-|TRBJ1-1|-
CASSNFLRGSGTEAFF
TGTGCCAGTAGTAACTTCTTAAGAGGGAGCGGCACTGAAGCTTTCTTT
>TRBV6-5|-|TRBJ1-2|-
CASRIRTESPGGYTF
TGTGCCAGCAGGATCCGGACAGAGAGTCCGGGGGGCTACACCTTC
>TRBV9|-|TRBJ2-2|-
CASGGKAGELFF
TGTGCCAGCGGAGGCAAGGCCGGGGAGCTGTTTTTT
>TRBV27|-|TRBJ1-2|-
CASSSPGDYGYTF
TGTGCCAGCAGCTCTCCGGGGGACTATGGCTACACCTTC
>TRBV2|-|TRBJ2-7|TRBD2
CASSLTSGGLREQYF
TGTGCCAGCAGCCTAACTAGCGGGGGCCTTCGAGAGCAGTACTTC
>TRBV7-2|-|TRBJ2-7|TRBD1
CASSWDREGEQYF
TGTGCCAGCAGCTGGGACAGGGAAGGCGAGCAGTACTTC
>TRBV19|-|TRBJ1-1|-
CASRGGPEAFF
TGTGCCAGTAGGGGGGGTCCTGAGGCTTTCTTT
>TRBV30|-|TRBJ2-7|TRBD2
CATGTSFYEQYF
TGTGCGACCGGGACTAGTTTCTACGAGCAGTACTTC
>TRBV19|-|TRBJ2-3|TRBD2
CASSITGGVTDTQYF
TGTGCCAGTAGTATTACGGGGGGAGTCACAGATACGCAGTATTTT
>TRBV6-5|-|TRBJ1-3|TRBD1
CASNGQGHSGNTIYF
TGTGCCAGCAATGGACAGGGACATTCTGGAAACACCATATATTTT
>TRBV7-3|-|TRBJ1-6|-
CASSQQGYNSPLHF
TGTGCCAGCAGCCAACAGGGCTATAATTCACCCCTCCACTTT
>TRBV30|once|TRBJ2-1|-
CAWDAGGDEQFF
TGTGCCTGGGATGCAGGTGGCGATGAGCAGTTCTTC
>TRBV5-6|once|TRBJ1-6|-
CASSLLSSYNSPLHF
TGTGCCAGCAGCTTGTTGAGCTCCTATAATTCACCCCTCCACTTT
>TRBV6-1|-|TRBJ2-7|-
CASSALSAQPGEQYF
TGTGCCAGCAGTGCCCTGTCAGCACAACCGGGTGAGCAGTACTTC
>TRBV5-3|-|TRBJ2-7|-
CASLPWRGYEQYF
TGTGCCAGCTTACCATGGCGGGGCTACGAGCAGTACTTC
>TRBV7-2|-|TRBJ1-1|-
CASSLRGDTEAFF
TGTGCCAGCAGCTTACGGGGGGACACTGAAGCTTTCTTT
>TRBV19|-|TRBJ2-1|TRBD1
CASSLGQGVLGEQFF
TGTGCCAGTAGCCTGGGACAGGGAGTGTTGGGTGAGCAGTTCTTC
>TRBV4-3|-|TRBJ2-1|TRBD2
CASSQGLAGVQEQFF
TGCGCCAGCAGCCAAGGGCTAGCGGGAGTTCAGGAGCAGTTCTTC
>TRBV7-3|once|TRBJ2-5|TRBD2
CASSLAGGATQYF
TGTGCCAGCAGCTTAGCCGGGGGGGCGACCCAGTACTTC
>TRBV19|-|TRBJ1-2|-
CASSIRGQGTYGYTF
TGTGCCAGTAGTATAAGAGGGCAGGGGACATATGGCTACACCTTC
>TRBV4-2|-|TRBJ2-1|-
CASSQPSDLQFKQFF
TGTGCCAGCAGCCAGCCTTCAGATCTTCAATTTAAGCAGTTCTTC